This T cell receptor beta chain was captured by sequencing in a study of cytomegalovirus exposure and HLA in healthy donors. Study background: The Caucasian-associated ancestry cluster contained approximately 81% of the 300 to 450 genotyped donors.

PCR was performed using 60 Vbeta and 13 Jbeta primers. Sequenced by immunoSEQ multiplex PCR; TCRdb stores in-frame clones only, minus some. The sample includes hundreds of thousands of clones, around 65% of them seen just once. The study's findings and limits: The authors listed approximately 160 TCR beta chains as cytomegalovirus-associated. When the data were analyzed later, several of the most significant clusters appeared to be linked to common viral pathogens. For TCR beta chains, V- and J-gene trimming was later linked to a missense DCLRE1C variant.

Turning to this clone: Its antigen is not identified.

Germline V gene lookup returns CDR1 MDHEN and CDR2 SYDVKM. Trimming took 4 bases from V and 10 from J, leaving 8 bases between them. This CDR3 has 11 amino acids. The material sequenced was PBMCs. The chain links TRBV28 to TRBJ2-1; D might be TRBD2 (5 bases). This receptor was identified in a female donor in good health and CMV-seronegative. The CDR3 sequence: CASSSRGEQFF. The CDR3 nucleotides read TGTGCCAGCAGTTCCAGAGGGGAGCAGTTCTTC. The full variable domain, in which reference TRBV28 and TRBJ2-1 provide the parts outside the CDR3, is DVKVTQSSRYLVKRTGEKVFLECVQDMDHENMFWYRQDPGLGLRLIYFSYDVKMKEKGDIPEGYSVSREKKERFSLILESASTNQTSMYLCASSSRGEQFFGPGTRLTVL.